The present T cell receptor beta chain was sequenced within a study of shared clonotypes between healthy human individuals. For this clone: Its antigen remains unidentified. This CDR3 is also generated by other DNA sequences in the sample.

The V segment lost 4 bases and the J segment 1 base; nucleotides outside the gene matches: 2. Per the germline V gene, CDR1 is LNHDA and CDR2 is SQIVND (reference sequence). The CDR3 loop spans 15 amino acids. Overall study findings and caveats: Relative to their counterparts shared across all four donors, non-shared clonotypes exhibited diminished generation probabilities. Larger richness was generally estimated for naive than memory subsets.

The donor cohort consisted entirely of Caucasian adults residing in Nashville, Tennessee. The repertoire was sequenced with immunoSEQ multiplex PCR; TCRdb's copy has only in-frame clones and lacks some. The sample shows just over 2,000,000 clones, roughly 94% of them seen only once. The rearrangement joins TRBV19 to TRBJ2-3; TRBD1 agrees at 10 bases. The receptor's source is a man in his late teens or twenties in good health. The sample was naive CD4+ T cells sorted from blood. Described subset: CD45RA+ positively selected. The CDR3 region has the DNA TGTGCCAGTAGTAGAGGACAGGGGGGCACAGATACGCAGTATTTT. Translated, it gives CASSRGQGGTDTQYF.